A single T cell receptor (beta chain) is shown here with its context. Its antigen is currently unknown. This sample was taken from a study of T cell responses to AZD1222 COVID-19 vaccine. Findings and caveats of the study: CD4 TCRs associated with vaccination spanned spike, dominating at 160-218 and 743-854. The study found Spike-specific TCR breadth and depth rose after two AZD1222 doses. At baseline, just a handful of AZD1222 recipients tested seropositive.

Repertoires were generated with immunoSEQ multiplex PCR, while TCRdb's copy carries only in-frame clones and drops some. The table records some 120,000 clones, more than 70% of them present only once. Between the trimmed V and J ends, which lost 3 bases and 1 base, there was a span of 8 bases. The germline V gene encodes CDR1 SGHTA and CDR2 FQGNSA. The CDR3 spans 14 residues. This TCR derives from an adult in good health. Sequencing used peripheral blood, obtained on day 0 of AZD1222 vaccination. The J gene is TRBJ2-3, the V gene TRBV7-2; possibly TRBD2 for D (6 bases). CDR3 protein: CASSFVAGTDTQYF. The CDR3, as DNA: TGTGCCAGCAGCTTTGTAGCGGGCACAGATACGCAGTATTTT. The whole variable domain, remainder taken from reference TRBV7-2 and TRBJ2-3, is GAGVSQSPSNKVTEKGKDVELRCDPISGHTALYWYRQSLGQGLEFLIYFQGNSAPDKSGLPSDRFSAERTGGSVSTLTIQRTQQEDSAVYLCASSFVAGTDTQYFGPGTRLTVL.